One and the same sample provided the 12 T cell receptor beta chains below, sequenced in a study of spatial heterogeneity in lung cancer (dated by TCRdb to between 2019 and 2020). Library preparation was by 5' RACE. Sequencing took place on a NextSeq 500. Starting from the raw public reads, TCRdb applied fastp trimming at Q25, assembled clones with MiXCR and retained in-frame beta chains. Rows merge per CDR3 protein into single entries with the most common DNA and genes. This sample is represented by 45,000 to 50,000 distinct CDR3 sequences; 12% of them were singletons. The biggest ten clones account for about 30% of the sample. The time point label corresponds to: blood at routine non-recurrence follow-up after resection. Sequences were derived from PBMCs, sampled at follow-up. The receptors here all came from a male donor with early-stage non-small cell lung cancer.

The J gene is TRBJ1-2, the V gene TRBV7-2; 10 bases align to TRBD1. Trimming at V came to 1 base and at J to 7 bases, leaving 3 bases not matched to a gene. This CDR3 has 14 residues. Per the germline V gene, CDR1 is SGHTA and CDR2 is FQGNSA. The CDR3 sequence is CASSLDGTGVGYTF. CDR3 nucleotides: TGTGCCAGCAGCTTAGATGGGACAGGGGTTGGCTACACCTTC. The complete variable domain, with remaining parts taken from reference TRBV7-2 and TRBJ1-2, reads GAGVSQSPSNKVTEKGKDVELRCDPISGHTALYWYRQSLGQGLEFLIYFQGNSAPDKSGLPSDRFSAERTGGSVSTLTIQRTQQEDSAVYLCASSLDGTGVGYTFGSGTRLTVV.

This clonotype was recorded at least ten times. CDR3 amino acids: CASSRGRTFNEKLFF. CDR3 nucleotides: TGTGCCAGCTCCCGGGGACGGACGTTTAATGAAAAACTGTTTTTT. The V call is TRBV18, the J call TRBJ1-4; perhaps TRBD1 as D (5 bases). V lost 6 bases, J lost 4 bases, and 15 bases lay in between. The CDR3 extends over 15 amino acids. Germline V gene lookup returns CDR1 KGHSH and CDR2 LQKENI.

With regard to this clonotype: This may be a read error, as it is one base from a much larger clone. This chain uses TRBV10-3 with TRBJ2-5; 8 bases map to TRBD2. The junction had 6 bases not matched to a gene; V was cut back by 4 bases and J by 5 bases. This CDR3 has 14 amino acids. Germline CDR1 and CDR2: ENHRY and SYGVKD. The CDR3 bases are TGTGCCATCAGTGGGCGGGAGGACTTGGAGACCCAGTACTTC. Its translation is CAISGREDLETQYF.

This clonotype was detected a few times. The chain links TRBV12-3 or TRBV12-4 to TRBJ2-2; possible D gene TRBD1, 5 bases. The V end was cut by 1 base, the J end by 7 bases, with 13 bases between. This CDR3 has 15 amino acids. The CDR3 loop reads CASSLEGRANGELFF. DNA of the CDR3: TGTGCCAGCAGTTTAGAGGGCAGGGCTAACGGGGAGCTGTTTTTT.

This clonotype was detected many times. The rearrangement links TRBV4-2 to TRBJ1-2; D call uncertain. The V gene lost 3 bases and the J gene lost 5 bases, with 7 bases spanning the gap. Germline loops: CDR1 LGHNA, CDR2 YNFKEQ. CDR3 length: 12 amino acids. The CDR3 loop is CASSQGTYGYTF. The CDR3 DNA follows: TGTGCCAGCAGCCAGGGAACTTATGGCTACACCTTC.

This clonotype came up a few times. The CDR3: CAISDQRTAPEAFF. Here the CDR3 DNA reads TGTGCCATCAGCGACCAAAGGACAGCCCCTGAAGCTTTCTTT. This chain links TRBV10-3 with TRBJ1-1; possible D gene TRBD1, 6 bases. CDR1 and CDR2 from the germline V gene are ENHRY and SYGVKD. The CDR3 is 14 residues long. V lost 6 bases and J 6 bases, leaving 17 bases between the germline ends.

This clonotype has more than one count but fewer than ten. This sequence joins TRBV6-5 and TRBJ1-1; perhaps TRBD1 as D (6 bases). The CDR3 extends over 13 amino acids. CDR1 is MNHEY and CDR2 is SVGAGI in the germline V gene. Trimming cost V 6 bases and J 2 bases, with 10 bases left between them. In DNA form, the CDR3 reads TGTGCCAGCAGGAAAGGGGGAAACACTGAAGCTTTCTTT. As protein: CASRKGGNTEAFF.

In this sample, this clonotype turned up a few times. The chain employs TRBV5-4 and TRBJ2-7, with D unclear. This CDR3 contains 13 residues. The V end was cut by 4 bases, the J end by 1 base, with 9 bases between. Germline lookup yields CDR1 SGHNT and CDR2 YYREEE (reference sequence). The CDR3 region has the DNA TGTGCCAGCAGCGTAGACACTTCCTACGAGCAGTACTTC. Amino acids: CASSVDTSYEQYF.

In its sample, this clonotype was seen a few times. V is TRBV12-3 or TRBV12-4 and J is TRBJ2-3, with TRBD2 identical over 9 bases. The CDR3 covers 15 residues. The trim removed 7 bases at V and 3 bases at J, leaving 8 bases unmatched. In nucleotides, the CDR3 is TGTGCCAGCACCCGAATAGCGGGAGCTACAGATACGCAGTATTTT. Its protein is CASTRIAGATDTQYF.

This clonotype was counted many times. The genes are TRBV12-3 or TRBV12-4 and TRBJ1-2; no clear D. V dropped 5 bases and J dropped 7 bases, with 17 bases sitting between them. The CDR3 consists of 14 residues. The DNA of the CDR3 is TGTGCCAGCAGTCAACTGTACCCTAGCTCTGGCTACACCTTC. Its translation: CASSQLYPSSGYTF.

This clonotype was recorded at least ten times. The chain combines TRBV7-3 with TRBJ2-2; D is ambiguous. Germline values: CDR1 SGHTA, CDR2 FQGTGA. The CDR3 has 13 residues. Trimming shortened V by 3 bases and J by 7 bases, and 9 bases separated the two germline ends. The CDR3 sequence: CASSFIADGELFF. The CDR3 DNA reads TGTGCCAGCAGCTTCATAGCTGACGGGGAGCTGTTTTTT.

This clonotype appeared many times. This sequence joins TRBV30 and TRBJ1-1, with TRBD1 matching 9 bases. Germline V CDR1 and CDR2: GTSNPN, SVGIG (reference sequence). CDR3 length: 11 residues. V gave up 5 bases and J gave up 9 bases; unmatched junction bases: 4. The CDR3 DNA is TGTGCCTGGGGGGGACAGGGAAAAGCTTTCTTT. It encodes CAWGGQGKAFF.